The next 29 T cell receptor beta chains were all read from a single sample in a study of CD8 T cells in ankylosing spondylitis. General study findings and limits: It appeared that ankylosing spondylitis blood was characterized by a TCR beta motif of fewer than ten highly homologous variants.

TCRdb itself ran the 5' RACE reads through MiXCR, one entry per CDR3 protein. The profile covers about 480,000 distinct CDR3 sequences, with 17% appearing a single time and just over 1% taken by the ten largest. No antigens are known for them. Input material: blood, either unsorted or a sorted T cell fraction (not recorded which). These receptors came from a male donor with ankylosing spondylitis.

A few counts support this clonotype. This chain joins TRBV12-3 or TRBV12-4 and TRBJ2-1, with D tentatively TRBD1 (6 bases). The CDR3 length is 15 residues. V was clipped by 5 bases and J by 5 bases, with 16 bases between them. In nucleotides, the CDR3 is TGTGCCAGCAGTAATTACGGACAGTCGAACAATGAGCAGTTCTTC. Amino acid sequence: CASSNYGQSNNEQFF.

The J gene is TRBJ1-5, the V gene TRBV20-1; D remains unclear. Trimming took 0 bases from V and 2 from J, leaving 14 bases between them. Germline V gene data show CDR1 as DFQATT and CDR2 as SNEGSKA (reference sequence). This CDR3 is built from 16 residues. CDR3 DNA sequence: TGCAGTGCTAGAGATGTCCAACTTATTGGCAATCAGCCCCAGCATTTT. It translates to CSARDVQLIGNQPQHF.

In this sample, this clonotype turned up a few times. The chain links TRBV2 to TRBJ2-3; D is unclear. This CDR3 has 14 residues. V dropped 7 bases and J dropped 3 bases, with 14 bases sitting between them. CDR1 is SNHLY and CDR2 is FYNNEI in the germline V gene. The CDR3 loop is CASILRALTDTQYF. CDR3 nucleotides: TGTGCCAGCATTTTACGGGCTCTGACAGATACGCAGTATTTT.

This clonotype was seen a handful of times. The V call is TRBV20-1, the J call TRBJ2-1, with 12 bases aligning to TRBD2. CDR3 length: 15 residues. In germline, CDR1 is DFQATT, CDR2 SNEGSKA (reference sequence). V lost 3 bases, J lost 9 bases, and 9 bases stayed unmatched. DNA for the CDR3: TGCAGTGCTAGGGAACCGGGACTAGCGGGTGGTGAGCAGTTCTTC. Protein: CSAREPGLAGGEQFF.

V gene TRBV2 combines with J gene TRBJ2-5, with D possibly TRBD1 on 5 matching bases. Germline V CDR1 and CDR2: SNHLY, FYNNEI. CDR3 size: 11 residues. Trimming took off 6 bases at V and 11 bases at J, with 13 bases between the two ends. The CDR3 bases are TGTGCCAGCAGCCCCACAGGACCACAGTACTTC. This encodes CASSPTGPQYF.

The rearrangement uses TRBV4-2 and TRBJ2-5, with 13 bases that match TRBD2. Germline CDR1 is LGHNA and CDR2 is YNFKEQ. The trim removed 4 bases at V and 4 bases at J, leaving 0 bases unmatched. This CDR3 region has 14 residues. CDR3 nucleotide sequence: TGTGCCAGCAGCCGACTAGCGGGAGGAGAGACCCAGTACTTC. Amino acids: CASSRLAGGETQYF.

This clonotype has at least ten counts. The gene calls are TRBV12-3 or TRBV12-4 and TRBJ1-1, with unresolved D. V shed 7 bases and J shed 0 bases, with 9 bases lying between them. The CDR3 contains 13 residues. The CDR3 coding sequence is TGTGCCAGCAAAATCGACATGAACACTGAAGCTTTCTTT. Amino acid sequence: CASKIDMNTEAFF.

This clonotype appeared a few times. V usage is TRBV11-2 and J usage is TRBJ2-7; 9 bases match TRBD1. The germline V gene encodes CDR1 SGHAT and CDR2 FQNNGV. The CDR3 loop spans 12 amino acids. V shed 1 base and J 12 bases; nucleotides not matched to a gene: 4. CDR3 amino acids: CASSLGGTGRYF. The DNA for the CDR3 is TGTGCCAGCAGCTTAGGTGGGACAGGGCGGTACTTC.

The table lists this clonotype with a few counts. V usage is TRBV6-5 and J usage is TRBJ2-1; D possibly corresponds to TRBD2 (5 bases). The length of the CDR3 is 15 residues. Looked up from germline, CDR1 is MNHEY and CDR2 is SVGAGI. The V gene lost 1 base and the J gene lost 0 bases, with 7 bases spanning the gap. CDR3 region: CASSYYGDSYNEQFF. In nucleotides, the CDR3 is TGTGCCAGCAGTTACTACGGGGACTCCTACAATGAGCAGTTCTTC.

This chain links TRBV2 with TRBJ2-3; 10 bases agree with TRBD2. The V and J ends lost 8 bases and 3 bases, in that order; junction bases with no gene match: 8. Looked up from germline, CDR1 is SNHLY and CDR2 is FYNNEI. There are 15 residues in the CDR3. The CDR3 DNA is TGTGCCAGCTCCCTAGCGGGAGACGGAACAGATACGCAGTATTTT. Protein: CASSLAGDGTDTQYF.

V and J are TRBV20-1 and TRBJ2-7; TRBD1 matches 8 bases. Germline assignment: CDR1 DFQATT and CDR2 SNEGSKA (reference sequence). The V segment lost 3 bases and the J segment 6 bases; nucleotides outside the gene matches: 10. The CDR3 is 14 amino acids. CDR3 coding DNA: TGCAGTGCTAGGGTGGGACAGGAGGTTGGCGAGCAGTACTTC. Protein product: CSARVGQEVGEQYF.

Ten or more counts support this clonotype. The rearrangement joins TRBV7-9 to TRBJ1-1; TRBD1 matches 7 bases. The CDR3 consists of 14 residues. Per the germline V gene, CDR1 is SEHNR and CDR2 is FQNEAQ (reference sequence). Trimming removed 1 base from V and 7 bases from J; junction bases left unmatched: 6. The CDR3 nucleotides read TGTGCCAGCAGCTTAGACAAGGGGGCAAATGAAGCTTTCTTT. Its protein product is CASSLDKGANEAFF.

This rearrangement joins TRBV20-1 to TRBJ2-5, with D perhaps matching TRBD1 (6 bases). V dropped 3 bases and J dropped 5 bases, with 13 bases sitting between them. Germline V CDR1 and CDR2: DFQATT, SNEGSKA (reference sequence). This CDR3 is built from 13 residues. The CDR3 coding sequence is TGCAGTGCTAGCGACAGGTCCGGGGAGACCCAGTACTTC. Translation gives CSASDRSGETQYF.

This clonotype was picked up a small number of times. This chain uses TRBV5-1 with TRBJ1-3, with a tentative D call TRBD1 (5 bases). V was clipped by 1 base and J by 0 bases, with 11 bases between them. The CDR3 spans 16 residues. Germline CDR1 and CDR2: SGHRS and YFSETQ. The CDR3 coding sequence is TGCGCCAGCAGCTTGATACAGGCCTCCTCTGGAAACACCATATATTTT. It translates to CASSLIQASSGNTIYF. Full variable domain (remainder filled in from reference TRBV5-1 and TRBJ1-3): KAGVTQTPRYLIKTRGQQVTLSCSPISGHRSVSWYQQTPGQGLQFLFEYFSETQRNKGNFPGRFSGRQFSNSRSEMNVSTLELGDSALYLCASSLIQASSGNTIYFGEGSWLTVV.

This chain joins TRBV2 and TRBJ1-2; TRBD1 agrees at 8 bases. The CDR3 has 14 residues. Germline V CDR1 and CDR2: SNHLY, FYNNEI. V shed 2 bases and J 6 bases; nucleotides not matched to a gene: 5. Here the CDR3 reads CASSERGQGDGYTF. In nucleotides, the CDR3 is TGTGCCAGCAGTGAACGAGGACAGGGCGATGGCTACACCTTC.

A few counts support this clonotype. This chain links TRBV11-1 with TRBJ2-5; TRBD1 aligns across 8 bases. V shed 5 bases and J 5 bases; nucleotides not matched to a gene: 10. Germline CDR1 is SGHAT and CDR2 is FQDESV (reference sequence). The CDR3 has 15 amino acids. Written as DNA, the CDR3 is TGTGCCAGCAGCCCCGGGGACAGGTCTGAGGAGACCCAGTACTTC. This encodes CASSPGDRSEETQYF. Filled out from reference TRBV11-1 and TRBJ2-5, the complete variable domain reads EAEVAQSPRYKITEKSQAVAFWCDPISGHATLYWYRQILGQGPELLVQFQDESVVDDSQLPKDRFSAERLKGVDSTLKIQPAELGDSAMYLCASSPGDRSEETQYFGPGTRLLVL.

The chain recombines TRBV24-1 with TRBJ2-1; TRBD1 aligns across 9 bases. CDR1 and CDR2 from the germline V gene are KGHDR and SFDVKD. CDR3 length equals 16 residues. The V and J ends lost 4 bases and 2 bases, in that order; junction bases with no gene match: 5. CDR3 bases: TGTGCCACCAGTGACCACCGGGACAGGGCCTACAATGAGCAGTTCTTC. It encodes CATSDHRDRAYNEQFF.

This clonotype appeared a few times. This chain uses TRBV11-2 with TRBJ2-3; the D gene is possibly TRBD2 (6 bases). V dropped 5 bases and J dropped 3 bases, with 15 bases sitting between them. CDR1 SGHAT and CDR2 FQNNGV come from the germline V gene. The CDR3 is made up of 15 amino acids. The CDR3 region is CASSSTTSKTDTQYF. The CDR3 nucleotides are TGTGCCAGCAGCAGTACGACTAGTAAGACAGATACGCAGTATTTT.

The rearrangement uses TRBV28 and TRBJ2-7; tentatively, D is TRBD1 (5 bases). Trimming removed 2 bases at V and 4 bases at J, with 12 bases between. The CDR3 extends over 14 amino acids. The germline gives CDR1 MDHEN, CDR2 SYDVKM. CDR3 sequence reads: CASSLQARVYEQYF. DNA of the CDR3: TGTGCCAGCAGTTTACAGGCCAGGGTGTACGAGCAGTACTTC.

V gene TRBV10-3 combines with J gene TRBJ1-2; D unresolved. The CDR3 loop spans 12 amino acids. Trimming stripped 0 bases from V and 9 bases from J, with 8 bases between. Looked up from germline, CDR1 is ENHRY and CDR2 is SYGVKD. In nucleotides, the CDR3 is TGTGCCATCAGTGAGTCGGGAGATAGCTACACCTTC. This sequence encodes CAISESGDSYTF.

In its sample, this clonotype was seen once. This chain uses TRBV28 with TRBJ2-1, with TRBD2 matching over 10 bases. The germline gives CDR1 MDHEN, CDR2 SYDVKM. Trimming at V came to 9 bases and at J to 9 bases, leaving 8 bases not matched to a gene. This CDR3 spans 13 amino acids. The CDR3 loop reads CASRTSGGFEQFF. CDR3 in DNA: TGTGCCAGTAGGACTAGCGGAGGGTTTGAGCAGTTCTTC.

This chain links TRBV3-1 with TRBJ2-5; no clear D. The V gene's germline CDR1 is LGHDT and CDR2 YNNKEL (reference sequence). V was clipped by 6 bases and J by 4 bases, with 12 bases between them. The CDR3 extends over 13 amino acids. The CDR3 nucleotides are TGTGCCAGCAGAGGGCAGACGGGAGAGACCCAGTACTTC. It codes for CASRGQTGETQYF.

This clonotype has at least ten counts. This sequence joins TRBV7-2 and TRBJ2-5, with 10 bases that match TRBD1. Losses at the gene ends were 1 base for V and 5 bases for J; bases not matched to a gene: 1. This CDR3 is 14 amino acids long. Germline V gives CDR1 SGHTA, CDR2 FQGNSA. The CDR3 nucleotides read TGTGCCAGCAGCTTAGAGGGACAGGGGGAGACCCAGTACTTC. Amino acid sequence: CASSLEGQGETQYF.

The chain couples TRBV9 to TRBJ1-1; D is uncertain. CDR1 is SGDLS and CDR2 is YYNGEE in the germline V gene. The germline V and J ends were trimmed by 0 bases and 4 bases, with 13 bases remaining between them. This CDR3 is 15 amino acids long. CDR3 bases: TGTGCCAGCAGCGTAGGTACTTTGAGGAGCACTGAAGCTTTCTTT. Translated, it gives CASSVGTLRSTEAFF.

The CDR3 nucleotides read TGTGCCAGCAGTGAGGGGGACGGACCAGAGGCTTTCTTT. Translating gives CASSEGDGPEAFF. This chain connects TRBV6-1 to TRBJ1-1, with D possibly matching TRBD1 (5 bases). The CDR3 extends over 13 amino acids. Trimming took 3 bases from V and 11 from J, leaving 16 bases between them. Germline loops: CDR1 MNHNS, CDR2 SASEGT.

The J gene is TRBJ2-3, the V gene TRBV9; a possible D gene is TRBD2 (7 bases). From germline, CDR1 is SGDLS and CDR2 YYNGEE. The CDR3 totals 16 residues. The V and J ends lost 3 bases and 2 bases respectively, with 16 bases between them. The CDR3 coding sequence is TGTGCCAGCAGCGCGGGATGGGGGGGCCTCACAGATACGCAGTATTTT. Amino acid sequence: CASSAGWGGLTDTQYF.

This clonotype has a count of ten or more. The rearrangement links TRBV12-3 or TRBV12-4 to TRBJ1-2, with 10 bases identical to TRBD1. The CDR3 has 14 residues. Trimming removed 6 bases from V and 4 bases from J; junction bases left unmatched: 5. The CDR3 nucleotides are TGTGCCAGCAGGAGACAGGGGGCTGGCTATGGCTACACCTTC. It specifies CASRRQGAGYGYTF.

The rearrangement uses TRBV3-1 and TRBJ2-7, with D maybe TRBD2 (7 bases). Germline CDR1 reads LGHDT; CDR2 reads YNNKEL (reference sequence). With 4 bases removed from V and 2 bases from J, the gap between germline ends came to 21 bases. CDR3 length equals 17 residues. The CDR3 reads CASSLEGWGGFTYEQYF. The DNA of the CDR3 is TGTGCCAGCAGCCTTGAAGGATGGGGGGGCTTTACCTACGAGCAGTACTTC.

The genes are TRBV7-3 and TRBJ2-1; no reliable D call. Germline V lookup: CDR1 SGHTA, CDR2 FQGTGA. Trimming pared 0 bases from V and 0 bases from J, leaving 9 bases between. The CDR3 is 16 amino acids. The CDR3, as DNA: TGTGCCAGCAGCTTAACCGCGGTAAGCTCCTACAATGAGCAGTTCTTC. Its translation: CASSLTAVSSYNEQFF.